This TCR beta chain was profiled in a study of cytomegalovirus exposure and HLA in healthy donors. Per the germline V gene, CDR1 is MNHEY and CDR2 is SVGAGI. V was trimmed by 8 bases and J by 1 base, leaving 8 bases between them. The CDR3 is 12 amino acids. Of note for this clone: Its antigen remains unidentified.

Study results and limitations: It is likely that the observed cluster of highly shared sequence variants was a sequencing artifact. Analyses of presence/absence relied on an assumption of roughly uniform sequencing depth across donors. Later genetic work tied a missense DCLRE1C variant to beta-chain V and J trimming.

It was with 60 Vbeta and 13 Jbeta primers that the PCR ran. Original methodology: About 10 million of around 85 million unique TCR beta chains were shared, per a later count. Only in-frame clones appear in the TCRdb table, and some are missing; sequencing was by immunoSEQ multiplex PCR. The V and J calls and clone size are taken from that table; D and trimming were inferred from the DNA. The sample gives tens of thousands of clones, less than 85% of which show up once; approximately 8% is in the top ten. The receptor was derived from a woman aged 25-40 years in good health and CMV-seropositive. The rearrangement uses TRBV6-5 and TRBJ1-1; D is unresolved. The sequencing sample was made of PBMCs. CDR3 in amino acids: CASGQQNTEAFF. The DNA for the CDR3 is TGTGCCAGCGGGCAGCAGAACACTGAAGCTTTCTTT.